This entry features one T cell receptor (beta chain) sequence. TCR beta libraries used 1.5 to 2 micrograms of DNA from cryopreserved PBMCs. This specimen comes from a study of cytotoxic CD8 clonotypes in ibrutinib-treated CLL. From germline, CDR1 is MDHEN and CDR2 SYDVKM. This CDR3 has 14 amino acids. Trimming cost V 2 bases and J 6 bases; bases outside gene matches: 5. Some clones are missing from TCRdb's copy, which holds only in-frame ones; the method was immunoSEQ multiplex PCR. The sample holds 50,000 to 65,000 clones, less than 75% seen once. This sequence joins TRBV28 and TRBJ2-7; 9 nucleotides match TRBD2. Sequencing was performed on PBMCs, taken after 12 months of ibrutinib treatment. The TCR comes from a human donor with chronic lymphocytic leukemia. The CDR3 DNA follows: TGTGCCAGCAGTTTACAGCGGGAGGCCCCCGAGCAGTACTTC. Protein: CASSLQREAPEQYF.